Below, 21 T cell receptor beta chains from the same sample are listed, as sequenced in a study of shared clonotypes between healthy human individuals. Here immunoSEQ multiplex PCR was the method, and the copy in TCRdb shows in-frame clones only, minus some. This repertoire shows nearly 750,000 clones, 55% to 75% found once; its top ten account for more than 1.5%. Sequenced input: memory CD4+ T cells sorted from blood. Subset here: CD45RA-negative fraction. The source is a woman in her thirties in good health.

V gene TRBV7-8 combines with J gene TRBJ1-1; the D is unclear. The CDR3 has 16 amino acids. Germline V gene data show CDR1 as SGHVS and CDR2 as FQNEAQ. The ends were cut back, 0 bases at V and 5 bases at J, with 16 bases in the middle. Written as DNA, the CDR3 is TGTGCCAGCAGCTTAGCGCTAAGTCGGGTCTTGACTGAAGCTTTCTTT. It is translated as CASSLALSRVLTEAFF.

The V and J genes are TRBV14 and TRBJ2-1; 7 bases fit TRBD2. The germline CDR1 and CDR2 sequences are SGHDN and FVKESK. The CDR3 extends over 15 amino acids. The trim removed 1 base at V and 3 bases at J, leaving 3 bases unmatched. CDR3 amino acids: CASSQGGGYYNEQFF. CDR3 nucleotides: TGTGCCAGCAGCCAAGGGGGAGGGTACTACAATGAGCAGTTCTTC.

V is TRBV27 and J is TRBJ1-3; D gene ambiguous. The CDR3 spans 14 residues. Between the trimmed V and J ends, which lost 5 bases and 2 bases, there was a span of 10 bases. The germline V gene encodes CDR1 MNHEY and CDR2 SMNVEV (reference sequence). This CDR3 is CASSPLSTGNTIYF. The DNA of the CDR3 is TGTGCCAGCAGTCCCCTGAGTACTGGAAACACCATATATTTT.

The rearrangement links TRBV6-5 to TRBJ2-2; 8 positions match TRBD1. There are 15 residues in the CDR3. Germline V gene sequence: CDR1 MNHEY, CDR2 SVGAGI. The V and J ends lost 5 bases and 4 bases, in that order; junction bases with no gene match: 6. The DNA for the CDR3 is TGTGCCAGCAGTAAGGACAGGGATGGCACCGGGGAGCTGTTTTTT. Its protein product is CASSKDRDGTGELFF.

The CDR3 DNA follows: TGTGCCAGCAGACAAAGGGCTTTGGGCGACGAGCAGTACTTC. Translating it yields CASRQRALGDEQYF. This chain joins TRBV6-1 and TRBJ2-7, with no clear D. The V gene's germline CDR1 is MNHNS and CDR2 SASEGT. The length of the CDR3 is 14 residues. Deletions cut 6 bases from V and 5 bases from J, with 17 bases between.

The genes are TRBV15 and TRBJ1-5, with D perhaps matching TRBD1 (6 bases). Deletions cut 7 bases from V and 0 bases from J, with 16 bases between. Germline V lookup: CDR1 LNHNV, CDR2 YYDKDF (reference sequence). The CDR3 contains 16 residues. CDR3 DNA: TGTGCCACCACCATGGGAGGGGGAAATAGCAATCAGCCCCAGCATTTT. Its translation is CATTMGGGNSNQPQHF.

CDR3 sequence: CASSFRVIPGQGRTEAFF. The CDR3, as DNA: TGTGCCAGCAGCTTCAGAGTTATTCCGGGACAGGGGAGGACTGAAGCTTTCTTT. The genes are TRBV7-6 and TRBJ1-1, with TRBD1 matching over 10 bases. CDR1 SGHVS and CDR2 FNYEAQ come from the germline V gene. The CDR3 consists of 18 residues. Trimming removed 3 bases from V and 5 bases from J; junction bases left unmatched: 15.

The chain couples TRBV4-2 to TRBJ2-1; a possible D gene is TRBD1 (6 bases). Germline V gene sequence: CDR1 LGHNA, CDR2 YNFKEQ. The CDR3 has 17 amino acids. With 0 bases removed from V and 7 bases from J, the gap between germline ends came to 19 bases. The CDR3 nucleotides are TGTGCCAGCAGCCAAGATGTTGGGACATCAAAGACGAATGAGCAGTTCTTC. Amino acids: CASSQDVGTSKTNEQFF.

Regarding this clone: Other DNA sequences from this sample encode an identical CDR3 as well. The rearrangement joins TRBV18 to TRBJ1-3; D remains ambiguous. The CDR3 is 15 amino acids. Between the trimmed V and J ends, which lost 6 bases and 0 bases, there was a span of 12 bases. Per the germline V gene, CDR1 is KGHSH and CDR2 is LQKENI. This chain's CDR3 is CASSPSSSSGNTIYF. The CDR3 region has the DNA TGTGCCAGCTCGCCCAGTTCTAGCTCTGGAAACACCATATATTTT. Filled out from reference TRBV18 and TRBJ1-3, the complete variable domain reads NAGVMQNPRHLVRRRGQEARLRCSPMKGHSHVYWYRQLPEEGLKFMVYLQKENIIDESGMPKERFSAEFPKEGPSILRIQQVVRGDSAAYFCASSPSSSSGNTIYFGEGSWLTVV.

This clone was seen more than once but under ten times. The chain recombines TRBV19 with TRBJ2-3, with 8 nucleotides matching TRBD2. The CDR3 runs 16 residues. Germline lookup yields CDR1 LNHDA and CDR2 SQIVND (reference sequence). V shed 0 bases and J 1 base; nucleotides not matched to a gene: 3. The chain's CDR3 is CASSIDTSGGTDTQYF. The DNA of the CDR3 is TGTGCCAGTAGTATAGATACTAGCGGAGGCACAGATACGCAGTATTTT.

The chain couples TRBV5-1 to TRBJ2-4, with 9 bases lining up with TRBD2. The CDR3 covers 16 residues. The ends lost 1 base at V and 1 base at J; junction bases unmatched: 3. CDR1 is SGHRS, CDR2 YFSETQ, per germline. CDR3 region: CASSLRLAGAKNIQYF. The CDR3 DNA reads TGCGCCAGCAGCTTGAGGCTAGCGGGGGCCAAAAACATTCAGTACTTC.

The chain couples TRBV28 to TRBJ1-2; D is undetermined. Between the trimmed V and J ends, which lost 4 bases and 9 bases, there was a span of 21 bases. The germline V gene has CDR1 MDHEN and CDR2 SYDVKM. This CDR3 spans 15 amino acids. CDR3 sequence reads: CASSSPPSPEKSYTF. CDR3 nucleotide sequence: TGTGCCAGCAGTTCCCCTCCAAGTCCTGAAAAGAGCTACACCTTC.

V gene TRBV5-5 combines with J gene TRBJ2-2, with D perhaps TRBD1 (6 bases). CDR1 is SGHKS, CDR2 YYEKEE, per germline (reference sequence). Trimming took 2 bases from V and 1 from J, leaving 18 bases between them. The CDR3 is 18 amino acids. The CDR3 region has the DNA TGTGCCAGCAGCTTCCTCCTCCGGACAGTACAGAACACCGGGGAGCTGTTTTTT. Protein product: CASSFLLRTVQNTGELFF.

V and J are TRBV5-1 and TRBJ2-5; TRBD1 or TRBD2 may be the D gene (5 bases each). The V end lost 2 bases, the J end lost 5 bases, and 10 bases lay between the germline ends. This CDR3 comprises 13 residues. Germline V gives CDR1 SGHRS, CDR2 YFSETQ. The CDR3 DNA follows: TGCGCCAGCAGCTTCCGCTGGGGGGAGACCCAGTACTTC. Amino acids: CASSFRWGETQYF.

The chain links TRBV6-1 to TRBJ1-2; TRBD1 matches 8 bases. Unmatched junction bases numbered 6, after V lost 5 bases and J lost 7 bases. From germline, CDR1 is MNHNS and CDR2 SASEGT. The CDR3 is made up of 13 amino acids. In nucleotides, the CDR3 is TGTGCCAGCAGTCCCCCGGACAGGGCTGGCTACACCTTC. Translation: CASSPPDRAGYTF.

This clone was seen a handful of times. The chain links TRBV4-1 to TRBJ2-7; D is perhaps TRBD1 (6 bases). The germline V and J ends were trimmed by 2 bases and 1 base, with 12 bases remaining between them. Germline CDR1 and CDR2: MGHRA and YSYEKL. The length of the CDR3 is 15 residues. DNA of the CDR3: TGCGCCAGCAGCCAACTTTTGACAGGATCCTACGAGCAGTACTTC. This gives the protein CASSQLLTGSYEQYF.

The chain recombines TRBV5-1 with TRBJ2-5, with D uncertain. Germline values: CDR1 SGHRS, CDR2 YFSETQ. This CDR3 has 13 residues. V lost 0 bases, J lost 4 bases, and 7 bases lay in between. The CDR3 loop is CASSLGHGETQYF. The CDR3, as DNA: TGCGCCAGCAGCTTGGGTCACGGAGAGACCCAGTACTTC.

This clone was picked up a small number of times. V gene TRBV29-1 combines with J gene TRBJ2-3, with D perhaps TRBD1 or TRBD2 (5 bases each). With 6 bases removed from V and 6 bases from J, the gap between germline ends came to 22 bases. The CDR3 runs to 15 residues. CDR1 SQVTM and CDR2 ANQGSEA come from the germline V gene. The CDR3 here is CSVEGLRDAGDTQYF. The CDR3 DNA sequence: TGCAGCGTCGAGGGGCTCAGGGACGCCGGGGATACGCAGTATTTT.

This clone has just a few counts. The rearrangement links TRBV6-6 to TRBJ2-5; D gene uncertain. Trimming shortened V by 5 bases and J by 2 bases, and 9 bases separated the two germline ends. Germline loops: CDR1 MNHNY, CDR2 SVGAGI (reference sequence). This CDR3 has 13 residues. The CDR3 spells CASSLRNQETQYF. For the CDR3, the DNA is TGTGCCAGCAGTCTTCGGAATCAAGAGACCCAGTACTTC.

The chain couples TRBV11-3 to TRBJ2-5; either TRBD1 or TRBD2 may fit D (6 bases each). Trimming took 1 base from V and 2 from J, leaving 14 bases between them. The CDR3 loop spans 16 amino acids. Germline-derived CDR1 and CDR2 are SGHNT and YENEEA. CDR3 region: CASSLGGGGGQETQYF. The DNA of the CDR3 is TGTGCCAGCAGCTTAGGAGGTGGAGGGGGTCAAGAGACCCAGTACTTC.

This clone was seen more than once but under ten times. The chain is built from TRBV7-9 and TRBJ1-1, with D uncertain. Trimming left V 3 bases short and J 0 bases short, with 14 bases between. From germline, CDR1 is SEHNR and CDR2 FQNEAQ (reference sequence). This CDR3 is built from 16 residues. The chain's CDR3 is CASSFEGYYMNTEAFF. CDR3 DNA sequence: TGTGCCAGCAGCTTTGAGGGCTATTACATGAACACTGAAGCTTTCTTT.